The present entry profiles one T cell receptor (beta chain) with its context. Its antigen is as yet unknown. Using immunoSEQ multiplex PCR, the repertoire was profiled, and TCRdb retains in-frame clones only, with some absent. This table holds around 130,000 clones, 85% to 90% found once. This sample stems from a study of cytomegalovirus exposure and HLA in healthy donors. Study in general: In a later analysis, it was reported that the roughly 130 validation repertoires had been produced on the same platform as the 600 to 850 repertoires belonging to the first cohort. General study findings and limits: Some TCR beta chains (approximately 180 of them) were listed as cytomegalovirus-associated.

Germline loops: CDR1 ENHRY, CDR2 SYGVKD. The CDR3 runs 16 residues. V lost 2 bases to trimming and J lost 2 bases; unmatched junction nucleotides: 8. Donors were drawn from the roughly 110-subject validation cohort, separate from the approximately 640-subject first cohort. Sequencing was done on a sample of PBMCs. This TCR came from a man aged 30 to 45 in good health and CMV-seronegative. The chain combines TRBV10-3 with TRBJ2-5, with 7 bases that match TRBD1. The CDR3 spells CAISEPMQGQQETQYF. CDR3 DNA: TGTGCCATCAGTGAGCCTATGCAGGGACAGCAAGAGACCCAGTACTTC.